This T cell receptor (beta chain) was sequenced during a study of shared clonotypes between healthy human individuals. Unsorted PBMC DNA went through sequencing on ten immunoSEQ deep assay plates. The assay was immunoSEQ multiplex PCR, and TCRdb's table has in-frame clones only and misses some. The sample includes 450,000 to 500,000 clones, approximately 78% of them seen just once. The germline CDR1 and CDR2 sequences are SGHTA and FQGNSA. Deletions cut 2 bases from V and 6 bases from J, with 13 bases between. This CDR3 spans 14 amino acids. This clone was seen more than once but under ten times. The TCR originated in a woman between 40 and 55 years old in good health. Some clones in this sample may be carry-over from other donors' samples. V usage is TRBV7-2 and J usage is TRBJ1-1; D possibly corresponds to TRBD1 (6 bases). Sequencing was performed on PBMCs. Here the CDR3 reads CASSLRHRESEAFF. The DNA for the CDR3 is TGTGCCAGCAGCTTAAGGCACAGGGAATCTGAAGCTTTCTTT.